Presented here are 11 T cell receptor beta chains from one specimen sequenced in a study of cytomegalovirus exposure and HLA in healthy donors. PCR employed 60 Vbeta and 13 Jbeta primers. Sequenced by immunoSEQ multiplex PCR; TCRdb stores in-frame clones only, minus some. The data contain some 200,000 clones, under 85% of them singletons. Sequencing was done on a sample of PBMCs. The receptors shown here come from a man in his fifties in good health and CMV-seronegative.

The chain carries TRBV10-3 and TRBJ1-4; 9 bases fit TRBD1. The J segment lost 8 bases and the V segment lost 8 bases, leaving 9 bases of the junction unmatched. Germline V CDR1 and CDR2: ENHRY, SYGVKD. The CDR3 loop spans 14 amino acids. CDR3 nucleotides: TGTGCCATCGCCCCCGGGACAGGGAGGGAAAAACTGTTTTTT. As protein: CAIAPGTGREKLFF.

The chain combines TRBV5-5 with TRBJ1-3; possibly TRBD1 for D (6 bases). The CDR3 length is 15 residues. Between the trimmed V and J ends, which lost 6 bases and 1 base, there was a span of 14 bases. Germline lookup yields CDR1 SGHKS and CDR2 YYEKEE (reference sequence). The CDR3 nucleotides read TGTGCCAGCACCAGGGAGGGGGGTTCTGGAAACACCATATATTTT. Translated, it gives CASTREGGSGNTIYF.

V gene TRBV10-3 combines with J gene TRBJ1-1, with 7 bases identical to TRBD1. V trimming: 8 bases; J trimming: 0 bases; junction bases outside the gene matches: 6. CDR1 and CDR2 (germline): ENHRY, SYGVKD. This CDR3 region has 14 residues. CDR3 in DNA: TGTGCCATCCGGACAGGTACCCTGAACACTGAAGCTTTCTTT. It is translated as CAIRTGTLNTEAFF.

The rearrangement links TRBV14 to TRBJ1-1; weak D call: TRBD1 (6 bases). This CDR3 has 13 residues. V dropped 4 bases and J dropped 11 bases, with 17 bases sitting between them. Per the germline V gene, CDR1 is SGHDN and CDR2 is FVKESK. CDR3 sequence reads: CASSRPGVVRAFF. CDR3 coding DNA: TGTGCCAGCAGCCGCCCAGGGGTGGTAAGGGCTTTCTTT.

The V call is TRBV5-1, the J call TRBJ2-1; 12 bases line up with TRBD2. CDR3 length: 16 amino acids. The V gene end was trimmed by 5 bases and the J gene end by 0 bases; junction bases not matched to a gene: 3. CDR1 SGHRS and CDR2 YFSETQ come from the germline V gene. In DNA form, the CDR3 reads TGCGCCAGCAGTTTGACTAGCGGGAGCTCCTACAATGAGCAGTTCTTC. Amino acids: CASSLTSGSSYNEQFF.

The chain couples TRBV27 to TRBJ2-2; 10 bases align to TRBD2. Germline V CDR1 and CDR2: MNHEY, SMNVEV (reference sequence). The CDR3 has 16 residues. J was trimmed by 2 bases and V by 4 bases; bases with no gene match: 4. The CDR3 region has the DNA TGTGCCAGCAGTTCCACTAGCGGGGTTAACACCGGGGAGCTGTTTTTT. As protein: CASSSTSGVNTGELFF.

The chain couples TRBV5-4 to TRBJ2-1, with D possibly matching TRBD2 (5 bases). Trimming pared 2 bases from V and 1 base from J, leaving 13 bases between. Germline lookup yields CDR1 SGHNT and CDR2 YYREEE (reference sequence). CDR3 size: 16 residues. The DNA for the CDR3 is TGTGCCAGCAGCTTAAGTGCGGGTCTTTCCTACAATGAGCAGTTCTTC. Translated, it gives CASSLSAGLSYNEQFF. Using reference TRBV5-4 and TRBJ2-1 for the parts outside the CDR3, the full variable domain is ETGVTQSPTHLIKTRGQQVTLRCSSQSGHNTVSWYQQALGQGPQFIFQYYREEENGRGNFPPRFSGLQFPNYSSELNVNALELDDSALYLCASSLSAGLSYNEQFFGPGTRLTVL.

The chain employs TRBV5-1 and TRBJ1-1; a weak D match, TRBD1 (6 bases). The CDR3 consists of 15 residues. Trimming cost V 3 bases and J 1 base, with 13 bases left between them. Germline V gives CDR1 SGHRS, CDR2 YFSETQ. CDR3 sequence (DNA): TGCGCCAGCAGCTCCCGCAGGGGCACGAACACTGAAGCTTTCTTT. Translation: CASSSRRGTNTEAFF.

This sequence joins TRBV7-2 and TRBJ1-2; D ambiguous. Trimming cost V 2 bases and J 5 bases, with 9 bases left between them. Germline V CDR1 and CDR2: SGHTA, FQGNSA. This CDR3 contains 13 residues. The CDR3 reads CASSLYEIYGYTF. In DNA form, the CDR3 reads TGTGCCAGCAGCTTATACGAGATTTATGGCTACACCTTC.

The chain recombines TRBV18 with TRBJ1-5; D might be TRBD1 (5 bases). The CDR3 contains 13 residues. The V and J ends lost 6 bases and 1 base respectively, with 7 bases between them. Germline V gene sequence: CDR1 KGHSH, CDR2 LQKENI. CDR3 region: CASSEGSNQPQHF. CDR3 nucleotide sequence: TGTGCCAGCTCGGAGGGGAGCAATCAGCCCCAGCATTTT.

CDR3 nucleotides: TGTGCCAGCAGTTCGGGGGGGCAAAACTATGGCTACACCTTC. This sequence encodes CASSSGGQNYGYTF. The chain combines TRBV27 with TRBJ1-2, with TRBD1 as a possible D gene (6 bases). This CDR3 contains 14 residues. Looked up from germline, CDR1 is MNHEY and CDR2 is SMNVEV (reference sequence). The V and J ends lost 4 bases and 2 bases respectively, with 11 bases between them.